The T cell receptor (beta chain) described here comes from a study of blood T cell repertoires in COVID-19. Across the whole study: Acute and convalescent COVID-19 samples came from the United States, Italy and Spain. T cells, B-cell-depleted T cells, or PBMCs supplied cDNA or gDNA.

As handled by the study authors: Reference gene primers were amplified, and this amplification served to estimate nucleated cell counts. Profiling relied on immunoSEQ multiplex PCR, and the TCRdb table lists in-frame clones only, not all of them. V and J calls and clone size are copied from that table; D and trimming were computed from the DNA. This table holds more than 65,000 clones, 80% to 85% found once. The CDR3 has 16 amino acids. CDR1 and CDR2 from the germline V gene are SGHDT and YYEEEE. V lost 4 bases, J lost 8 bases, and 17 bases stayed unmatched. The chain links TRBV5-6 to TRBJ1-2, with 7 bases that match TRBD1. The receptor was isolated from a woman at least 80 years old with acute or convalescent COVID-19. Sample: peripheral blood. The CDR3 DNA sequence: TGTGCCAGCAGCCTGGTGGGCGTAACGACAGGGAGAGGCTACACCTTC. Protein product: CASSLVGVTTGRGYTF.